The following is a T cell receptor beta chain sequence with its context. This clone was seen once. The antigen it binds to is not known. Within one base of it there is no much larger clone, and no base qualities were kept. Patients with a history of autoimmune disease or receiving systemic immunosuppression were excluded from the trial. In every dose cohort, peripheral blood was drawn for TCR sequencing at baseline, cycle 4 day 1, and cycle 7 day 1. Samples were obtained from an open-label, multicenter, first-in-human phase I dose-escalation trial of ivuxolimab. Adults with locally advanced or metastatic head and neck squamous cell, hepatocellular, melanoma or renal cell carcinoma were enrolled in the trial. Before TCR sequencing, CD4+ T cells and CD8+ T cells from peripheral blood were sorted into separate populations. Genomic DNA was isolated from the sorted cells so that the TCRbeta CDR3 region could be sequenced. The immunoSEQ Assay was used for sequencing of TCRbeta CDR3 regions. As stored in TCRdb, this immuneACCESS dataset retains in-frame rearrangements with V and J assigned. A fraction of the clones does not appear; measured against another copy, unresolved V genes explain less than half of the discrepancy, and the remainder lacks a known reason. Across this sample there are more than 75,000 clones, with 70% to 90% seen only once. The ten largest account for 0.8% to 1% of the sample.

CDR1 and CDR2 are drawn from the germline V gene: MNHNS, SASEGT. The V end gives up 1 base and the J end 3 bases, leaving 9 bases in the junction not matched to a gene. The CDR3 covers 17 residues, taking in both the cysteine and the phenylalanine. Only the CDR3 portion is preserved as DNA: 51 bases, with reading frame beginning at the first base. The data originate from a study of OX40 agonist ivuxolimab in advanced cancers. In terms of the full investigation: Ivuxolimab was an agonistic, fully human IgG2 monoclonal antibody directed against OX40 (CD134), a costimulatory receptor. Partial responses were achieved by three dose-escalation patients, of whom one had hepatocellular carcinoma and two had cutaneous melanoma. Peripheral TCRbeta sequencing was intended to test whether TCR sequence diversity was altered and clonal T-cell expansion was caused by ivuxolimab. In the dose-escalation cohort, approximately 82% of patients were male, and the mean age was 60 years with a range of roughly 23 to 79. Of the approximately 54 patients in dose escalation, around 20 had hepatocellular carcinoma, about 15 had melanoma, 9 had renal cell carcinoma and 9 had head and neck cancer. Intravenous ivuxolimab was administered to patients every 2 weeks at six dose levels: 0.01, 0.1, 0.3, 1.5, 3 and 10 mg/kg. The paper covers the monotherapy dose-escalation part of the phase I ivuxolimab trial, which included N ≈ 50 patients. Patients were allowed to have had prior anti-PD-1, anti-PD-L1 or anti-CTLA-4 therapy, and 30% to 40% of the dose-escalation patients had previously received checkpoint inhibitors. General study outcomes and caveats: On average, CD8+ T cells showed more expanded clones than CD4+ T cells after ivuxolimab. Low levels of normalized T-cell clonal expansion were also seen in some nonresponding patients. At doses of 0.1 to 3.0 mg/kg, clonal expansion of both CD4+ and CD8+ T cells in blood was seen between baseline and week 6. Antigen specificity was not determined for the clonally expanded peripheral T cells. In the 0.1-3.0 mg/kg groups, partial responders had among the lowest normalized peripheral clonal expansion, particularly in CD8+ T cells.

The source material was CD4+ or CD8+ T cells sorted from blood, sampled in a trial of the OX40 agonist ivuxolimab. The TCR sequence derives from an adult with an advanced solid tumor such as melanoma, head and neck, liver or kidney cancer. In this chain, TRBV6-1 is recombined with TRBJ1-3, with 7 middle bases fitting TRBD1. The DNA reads TGTGCCAGCAGTGAAGTAGAAGGACAGGTATATGGAAACACCATATATTTT. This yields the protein CASSEVEGQVYGNTIYF.